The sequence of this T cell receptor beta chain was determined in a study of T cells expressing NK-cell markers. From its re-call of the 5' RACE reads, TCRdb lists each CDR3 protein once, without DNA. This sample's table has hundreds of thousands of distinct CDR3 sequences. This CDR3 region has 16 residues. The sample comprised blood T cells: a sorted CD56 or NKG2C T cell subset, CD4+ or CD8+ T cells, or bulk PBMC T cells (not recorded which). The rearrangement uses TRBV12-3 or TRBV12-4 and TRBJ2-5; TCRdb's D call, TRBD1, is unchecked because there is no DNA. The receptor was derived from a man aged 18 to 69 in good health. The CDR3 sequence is CASSPRLGTGEETQYF.